This T cell receptor (beta chain) originates from a study of cytomegalovirus exposure and HLA in healthy donors. General study findings and limits: There were some V segments, including TRBV6-2 and TRBV6-3, excluded as indistinguishable. Despite most TCR sequences being rare, some public TCRs occurred in many donors. A later analysis found common viral pathogens apparently linked to several of the most significant clusters.

In the PCR, 60 Vbeta and 13 Jbeta primers were used. The protocol was immunoSEQ multiplex PCR, while the TCRdb copy is restricted to in-frame clones and leaves out a portion. The sample records under 150,000 clones, approximately 82% being singletons. V was cut by 4 bases and J by 10 bases, with 8 bases left in between. The CDR3 loop spans 11 amino acids. Germline V gene sequence: CDR1 SGHDN, CDR2 FVKESK. This clone was seen a single time. Its antigen is unidentified. The V gene is TRBV14, the J gene TRBJ2-4; no definite D call. The receptor was isolated from a man between 50 and 59 years old in good health and CMV-seronegative. The sample comprised PBMCs. In DNA form, the CDR3 reads TGTGCCAGCAGCCGACAAAGGATTCAGTACTTC. Its translation is CASSRQRIQYF.